These 8 T cell receptor beta chains share one sample of origin, sequenced in a study of CD4 and CD8 cells across lung adenocarcinoma regions. Using its own MiXCR run on the PCR reads, TCRdb lists one record per CDR3 protein. The table has 2,500 to 3,500 distinct CDR3 sequences, 55% to 70% seen once. Sequencing was carried out using CD4+ T cells from the margin of a lung tumor. These receptors all stem from a female donor with lung adenocarcinoma. The CD4 and CD8 labels of this study may be unreliable.

This clonotype was picked up a small number of times. The chain has TRBV6-1 and TRBJ2-3, with TRBD2 matching over 11 bases. CDR3 length equals 18 residues. Germline CDR1 MNHNS, CDR2 SASEGT. Trimming at V came to 6 bases and at J to 2 bases, leaving 13 bases not matched to a gene. The CDR3 protein is CASRDTSGGWTHTDTQYF. DNA of the CDR3: TGTGCCAGCAGAGATACTAGCGGGGGATGGACCCACACAGATACGCAGTATTTT.

Comment on this clonotype: Its ends do not fully match the called genes, so a read error is possible. The chain is built from TRBV7-6 and TRBJ2-1; D is unclear. The germline CDR1 and CDR2 sequences are SGHVS and FNYEAQ. This CDR3 is 13 amino acids long. The CDR3 DNA sequence: TGTGCCAGCAGCTTCGGACGACAAGAGACCCCGTATTTT. Translated: CASSFGRQETPYF.

This clonotype was observed a handful of times. V is TRBV6-4 and J is TRBJ2-7; D is uncertain. CDR1 is MRHNA, CDR2 SNTAGT, per germline. The CDR3 is 11 amino acids. V was clipped by 8 bases and J by 3 bases, with 8 bases between them. CDR3 amino acids: CASSLGYEQYF. In nucleotides, the CDR3 is TGTGCCAGCTCCTTGGGCTACGAGCAGTACTTC.

V usage is TRBV6-1 and J usage is TRBJ2-1; D is unclear. The J call may be in error: the DNA end matches TRBJ2-5 better. There are 12 residues in the CDR3. Germline V gives CDR1 MNHNS, CDR2 SASEGT. The DNA of the CDR3 is TGTGCCAGCAGTGAAAGCTCCCAGACCCAGTACTTC. Amino acids: CASSESSQTQYF.

V gene TRBV11-2 combines with J gene TRBJ2-5, with a weak D call TRBD1 (6 bases). The DNA end is more similar to TRBJ2-7, so the J call may be wrong. There are 13 residues in the CDR3. Looked up from germline, CDR1 is SGHAT and CDR2 is FQNNGV. CDR3 in amino acids: CASSRDINYEQYF. CDR3 DNA: TGTGCCAGCAGCCGGGACATTAACTACGAGCAGTACTTC.

This clonotype was counted a single time. The rearrangement uses TRBV6-1 and TRBJ1-1; D is ambiguous. Between the trimmed V and J ends, which lost 4 bases and 4 bases, there was a span of 7 bases. The CDR3 runs to 12 residues. Germline CDR1 reads MNHNS; CDR2 reads SASEGT. CDR3: CASSAGPTEAFF. CDR3 coding DNA: TGTGCCAGCAGTGCGGGTCCCACTGAAGCTTTCTTT.

In its sample, this clonotype is medium-sized. The chain joins TRBV6-1 to TRBJ2-1; 8 bases line up with TRBD2. J was trimmed by 7 bases and V by 6 bases; bases with no gene match: 11. Germline V gene data show CDR1 as MNHNS and CDR2 as SASEGT. This CDR3 spans 15 amino acids. In nucleotides, the CDR3 is TGTGCCAGCAGAGGAGCGGGGGCCTTCACAAATGAGCAGTTCTTC. Residues: CASRGAGAFTNEQFF.

This clonotype was counted between two and nine times. V usage is TRBV10-1 and J usage is TRBJ2-1, with D unresolved. This CDR3 has 14 amino acids. The V gene lost 3 bases and the J gene lost 4 bases, with 10 bases spanning the gap. Germline lookup yields CDR1 WNHNN and CDR2 SYGVQD (reference sequence). DNA for the CDR3: TGCGCCAGCAGTGACGGATTGATATACAATGAGCAGTTCTTC. It encodes CASSDGLIYNEQFF.